This TCR beta chain was identified in a study of human T cells and chemical hapten exposure. Study context: The sensitizer, 2% DPC, was used on around 2 cm by around 2 cm of upper inner arm skin. Affected patients, primarily female, had alopecia areata, totalis or universalis.

This clonotype was counted many times. Its antigen remains unknown. Regarding time point: patch test 1, 2 weeks after DPC sensitization. Stated treatment: therapeutic diphenylcyclopropenone sensitization with weekly scalp DPC. A single record per CDR3 protein comes from TCRdb applying MiXCR to the RACE reads. Of tens of thousands of distinct CDR3 sequences in the sample, about 7.5% were seen once. The germline CDR1 and CDR2 sequences are ENHRY and SYGVKD. The CDR3 length is 14 residues. V dropped 11 bases and J dropped 0 bases, with 16 bases sitting between them. Whole-study results and caveats: The study found that DPC sensitization did not change TCRs above 1 in 1000 frequency.

V is TRBV10-3 and J is TRBJ2-5; tentatively, D is TRBD2 (5 bases). This receptor was obtained from a woman under 40 with alopecia areata. Some clones in this sample may be carry-over from other donors' samples. The specimen was whole blood, collected in connection with sensitization to the hapten diphenylcyclopropenone (DPC). The CDR3 spells CAVRGLEDQETQYF. The CDR3 coding sequence is TGTGCCGTGCGTGGCTTGGAGGACCAAGAGACCCAGTACTTC.